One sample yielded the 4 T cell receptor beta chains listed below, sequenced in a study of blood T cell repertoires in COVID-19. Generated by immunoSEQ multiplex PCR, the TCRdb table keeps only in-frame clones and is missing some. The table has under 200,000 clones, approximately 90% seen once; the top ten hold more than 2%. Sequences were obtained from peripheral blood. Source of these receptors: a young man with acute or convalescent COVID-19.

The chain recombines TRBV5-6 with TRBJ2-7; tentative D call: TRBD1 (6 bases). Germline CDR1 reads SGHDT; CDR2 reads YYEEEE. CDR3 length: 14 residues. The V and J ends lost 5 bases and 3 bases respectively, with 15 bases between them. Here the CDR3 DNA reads TGTGCCAGCAGGGAACAGGGTATTCTCTACGAGCAGTACTTC. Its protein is CASREQGILYEQYF.

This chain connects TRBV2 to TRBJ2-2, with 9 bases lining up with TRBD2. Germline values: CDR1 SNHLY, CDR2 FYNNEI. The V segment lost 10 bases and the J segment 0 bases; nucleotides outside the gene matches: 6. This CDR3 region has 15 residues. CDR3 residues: CATRRTSANTGELFF. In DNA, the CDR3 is TGTGCCACCCGCCGGACTAGCGCGAACACCGGGGAGCTGTTTTTT.

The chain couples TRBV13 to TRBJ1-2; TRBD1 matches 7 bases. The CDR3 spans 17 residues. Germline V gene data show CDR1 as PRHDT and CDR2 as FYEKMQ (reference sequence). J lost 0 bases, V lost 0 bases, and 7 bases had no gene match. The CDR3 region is CASSLGHGTASNYGYTF. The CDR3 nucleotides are TGTGCCAGCAGCTTAGGCCATGGGACAGCTTCTAACTATGGCTACACCTTC.

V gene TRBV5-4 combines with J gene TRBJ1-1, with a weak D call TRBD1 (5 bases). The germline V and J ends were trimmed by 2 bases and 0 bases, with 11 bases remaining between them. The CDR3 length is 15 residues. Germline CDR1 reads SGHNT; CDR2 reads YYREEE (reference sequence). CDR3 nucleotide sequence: TGTGCCAGCAGCTTCGGGGGTTCCATGAACACTGAAGCTTTCTTT. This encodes CASSFGGSMNTEAFF.